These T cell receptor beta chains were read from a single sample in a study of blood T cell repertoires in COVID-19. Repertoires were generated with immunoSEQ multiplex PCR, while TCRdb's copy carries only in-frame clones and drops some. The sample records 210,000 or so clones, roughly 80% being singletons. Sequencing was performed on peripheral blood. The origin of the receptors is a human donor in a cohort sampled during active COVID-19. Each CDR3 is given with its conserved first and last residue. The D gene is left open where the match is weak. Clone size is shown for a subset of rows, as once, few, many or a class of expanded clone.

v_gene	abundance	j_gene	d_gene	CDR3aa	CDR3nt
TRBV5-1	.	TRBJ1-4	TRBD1	CASSPGQGGEKLFF	TGCGCCAGCAGCCCGGGACAGGGCGGGGAAAAACTGTTTTTT
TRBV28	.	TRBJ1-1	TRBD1	CASSFSRTGNTEAFF	TGTGCCAGCAGTTTTAGTAGGACAGGCAACACTGAAGCTTTCTTT
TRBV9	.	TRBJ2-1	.	CASSVEWLGAYNEQFF	TGTGCCAGCAGCGTAGAGTGGCTAGGGGCTTACAATGAGCAGTTCTTC
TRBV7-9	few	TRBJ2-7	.	CASSLEAGLSYEQYF	TGTGCCAGCAGCTTAGAGGCAGGACTCTCCTACGAGCAGTACTTC
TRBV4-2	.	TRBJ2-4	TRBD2	CASSQDPRTSGVAKNIQYF	TGTGCCAGCAGCCAAGATCCCCGGACTAGCGGAGTAGCCAAAAACATTCAGTACTTC
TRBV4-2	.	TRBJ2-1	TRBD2	CASSQGTYGRDEQFF	TGTGCCAGCAGCCAGGGGACGTACGGGAGGGATGAGCAGTTCTTC
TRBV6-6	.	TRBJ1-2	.	CASSYSTANYGYTF	TGTGCCAGCAGTTACTCGACAGCTAACTATGGCTACACCTTC
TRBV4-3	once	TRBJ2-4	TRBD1	CASSHRRGQGRNIQYF	TGCGCCAGCAGCCATCGGCGGGGACAGGGGAGGAACATTCAGTACTTC
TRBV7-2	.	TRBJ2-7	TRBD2	CASSLGSGGTNEQYF	TGTGCCAGCAGCTTAGGAAGCGGGGGGACGAATGAGCAGTACTTC
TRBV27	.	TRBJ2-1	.	CASSYTSYYNEQFF	TGTGCCAGCAGTTATACTTCTTATTACAATGAGCAGTTCTTC
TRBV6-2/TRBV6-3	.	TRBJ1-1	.	CASSYSGGLVEAFF	TGTGCCAGCAGTTACTCGGGGGGGCTTGTTGAAGCTTTCTTT
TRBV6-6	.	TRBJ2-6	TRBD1	CASSRTGGSSGANVLTF	TGTGCCAGCAGTCGGACAGGGGGTAGCTCTGGGGCCAACGTCCTGACTTTC
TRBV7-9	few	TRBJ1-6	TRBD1	CASSLTQGHSPLHF	TGTGCCAGCAGCTTAACACAGGGGCATTCACCCCTCCACTTT
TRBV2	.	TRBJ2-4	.	CASSEGPKNIQYF	TGTGCCAGCAGTGAAGGGCCCAAAAACATTCAGTACTTC
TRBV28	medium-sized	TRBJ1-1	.	CASRTVEATEAFF	TGTGCCAGCAGGACCGTCGAGGCGACTGAAGCTTTCTTT
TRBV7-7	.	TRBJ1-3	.	CASSPDSLSGNTIYF	TGTGCCAGCTCCCCAGACAGCCTGTCTGGAAACACCATATATTTT
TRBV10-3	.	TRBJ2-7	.	CAISESAAVQYF	TGTGCCATCAGTGAGTCCGCGGCCGTGCAGTACTTC
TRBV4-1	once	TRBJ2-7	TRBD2	CASSPPPPGRAHEQYF	TGCGCCAGCAGCCCACCCCCACCCGGGAGGGCCCACGAGCAGTACTTC
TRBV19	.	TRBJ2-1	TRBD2	CASTLGLRSSYNEQFF	TGTGCCAGTACCCTGGGACTACGGAGCTCCTACAATGAGCAGTTCTTC
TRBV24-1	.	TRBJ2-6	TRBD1	CATASGTGASVTGANVLTF	TGTGCCACCGCTTCCGGGACAGGGGCATCGGTAACTGGGGCCAACGTCCTGACTTTC
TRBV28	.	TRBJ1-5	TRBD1	CASRLQGASQPQHF	TGTGCCAGCAGGCTACAGGGGGCGAGTCAGCCCCAGCATTTT
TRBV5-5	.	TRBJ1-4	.	CASRRGQDRREKLFF	TGTGCCAGCAGACGGGGACAAGACAGGCGGGAAAAACTGTTTTTT
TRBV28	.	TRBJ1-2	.	CASSLTGWVYGYTF	TGTGCCAGCAGTTTAACAGGGTGGGTCTATGGCTACACCTTC
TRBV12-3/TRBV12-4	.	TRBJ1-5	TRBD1	CASRGQLEQPQHF	TGTGCCAGCAGGGGACAGCTGGAACAGCCCCAGCATTTT
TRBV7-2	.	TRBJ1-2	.	CASSLFRANYGYTF	TGTGCCAGCAGCTTATTCCGAGCTAACTATGGCTACACCTTC
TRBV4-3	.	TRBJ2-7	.	CASSQAPAAAYEQYF	TGCGCCAGCAGCCAAGCTCCAGCGGCCGCCTACGAGCAGTACTTC
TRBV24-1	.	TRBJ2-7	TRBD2	CATSDQTSGRYEQYF	TGTGCCACCAGTGATCAGACTAGCGGTCGGTACGAGCAGTACTTC
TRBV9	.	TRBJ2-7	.	CASSETGYSYEQYF	TGTGCCAGCAGCGAAACAGGGTACTCCTACGAGCAGTACTTC
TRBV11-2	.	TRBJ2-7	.	CASSAPPLRREQYF	TGTGCCAGCAGCGCCCCCCCGCTACGTAGAGAGCAGTACTTC
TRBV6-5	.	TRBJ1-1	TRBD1	CASSLLTGVNTEAFF	TGTGCCAGCAGTCTCCTGACAGGGGTGAACACTGAAGCTTTCTTT
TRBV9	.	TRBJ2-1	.	CASSVADNEQFF	TGTGCCAGCAGCGTAGCAGATAATGAGCAGTTCTTC
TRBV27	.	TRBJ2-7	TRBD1	CASSRKGQGAYEQYF	TGTGCCAGCAGCCGAAAGGGGCAGGGGGCCTACGAGCAGTACTTC
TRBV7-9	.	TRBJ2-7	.	CASSSGRSSYEQYF	TGTGCCAGCAGCTCAGGGAGGAGCTCCTACGAGCAGTACTTC
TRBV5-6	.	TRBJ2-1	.	CASSLAFNEQFF	TGTGCCAGCAGTCTAGCTTTCAATGAGCAGTTCTTC
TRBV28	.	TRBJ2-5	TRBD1	CASSVLRFWDRYQETQYF	TGTGCCAGCAGCGTACTACGATTCTGGGACAGATACCAAGAGACCCAGTACTTC
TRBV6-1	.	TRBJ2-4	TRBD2	CASSEWTSGSSDKNIQYF	TGTGCCAGCAGTGAATGGACTAGCGGGAGTTCTGACAAAAACATTCAGTACTTC
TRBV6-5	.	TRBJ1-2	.	CASRREGNYGYTF	TGTGCCAGCCGGAGGGAAGGAAACTATGGCTACACCTTC
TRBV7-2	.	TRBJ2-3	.	CASSLRAQGLRNTQYF	TGTGCCAGCAGCTTACGGGCGCAAGGACTAAGAAATACGCAGTATTTT
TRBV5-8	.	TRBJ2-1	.	CASSFNSGSYNEQFF	TGTGCCAGCAGCTTTAATAGCGGATCTTACAATGAGCAGTTCTTC